This is a list of T cell receptor beta chains from one sample in a study of T cells in localized non-small cell lung cancer. TCRdb's copy holds only in-frame clones and misses some; the assay was immunoSEQ multiplex PCR. The table includes fewer than 90,000 clones, 84% detected once. The sample in question was peripheral blood, obtained before any cancer treatment. The receptors stem from a man aged 40-75 years with stage I lung adenocarcinoma. CDR3s include the opening cysteine and the closing phenylalanine or tryptophan. The order of the fields is clone size, D gene, J gene, V gene, CDR3 protein, CDR3 DNA. The D gene is left open where the match is weak. Size tells how often a clone was seen (once, few, many) or the class of an expanded clone, and some rows leave it out.

abundance: few
d_gene: -
j_gene: TRBJ2-3
v_gene: TRBV2
CDR3aa: CASSLQITSTDTQYF
CDR3nt: TGTGCCAGCAGTTTACAGATAACTAGCACAGATACGCAGTATTTT

abundance: -
d_gene: TRBD2
j_gene: TRBJ2-1
v_gene: TRBV15
CDR3aa: CATSRESGRPNNEQFF
CDR3nt: TGTGCCACCAGCAGAGAGAGCGGGAGACCTAACAATGAGCAGTTCTTC

abundance: -
d_gene: TRBD1
j_gene: TRBJ2-7
v_gene: TRBV7-6
CDR3aa: CASSYKQGPLYEQYF
CDR3nt: TGTGCCAGCAGCTACAAACAGGGGCCACTCTACGAGCAGTACTTC

abundance: -
d_gene: -
j_gene: TRBJ2-1
v_gene: TRBV2
CDR3aa: CASNSPDEQFF
CDR3nt: TGTGCCAGCAACTCACCGGATGAGCAGTTCTTC

abundance: -
d_gene: -
j_gene: TRBJ1-2
v_gene: TRBV28
CDR3aa: CASRSGTHYGYTF
CDR3nt: TGTGCCAGCAGGTCCGGGACACACTATGGCTACACCTTC

abundance: -
d_gene: TRBD1
j_gene: TRBJ2-5
v_gene: TRBV6-5
CDR3aa: CASTTGGGETQYF
CDR3nt: TGTGCCAGCACTACAGGGGGTGGGGAGACCCAGTACTTC

abundance: -
d_gene: -
j_gene: TRBJ2-2
v_gene: TRBV7-6
CDR3aa: CASSKIRDPGAGELFF
CDR3nt: TGTGCCAGCAGCAAGATCAGGGACCCAGGGGCCGGGGAGCTGTTTTTT

abundance: -
d_gene: -
j_gene: TRBJ2-7
v_gene: TRBV10-3
CDR3aa: CAISEQGSSYEQYF
CDR3nt: TGTGCCATCAGTGAGCAGGGATCCTCCTACGAGCAGTACTTC

abundance: -
d_gene: -
j_gene: TRBJ1-3
v_gene: TRBV6-5
CDR3aa: CASRKTGGSGNTIYF
CDR3nt: TGTGCCAGCAGGAAGACGGGGGGATCTGGAAACACCATATATTTT

abundance: -
d_gene: -
j_gene: TRBJ1-1
v_gene: TRBV9
CDR3aa: CASSVGGRGSTEAFF
CDR3nt: TGTGCCAGCAGCGTAGGCGGCCGGGGGAGCACTGAAGCTTTCTTT

abundance: many
d_gene: -
j_gene: TRBJ1-6
v_gene: TRBV7-2
CDR3aa: CASSYTSSPLHF
CDR3nt: TGTGCCAGCAGCTACACTAGTTCACCCCTCCACTTT

abundance: -
d_gene: -
j_gene: TRBJ1-1
v_gene: TRBV6-6
CDR3aa: CASSYRPNTEAFF
CDR3nt: TGTGCCAGCAGTTACCGACCGAACACTGAAGCTTTCTTT

abundance: -
d_gene: -
j_gene: TRBJ1-5
v_gene: TRBV2
CDR3aa: CASRRSLPSPGENQPQHF
CDR3nt: TGTGCCAGCCGACGATCCCTTCCTTCCCCAGGGGAAAATCAGCCCCAGCATTTT

abundance: -
d_gene: -
j_gene: TRBJ2-4
v_gene: TRBV5-6
CDR3aa: CASSLTQGKNIQYF
CDR3nt: TGTGCCAGCAGCTTAACCCAGGGGAAAAACATTCAGTACTTC

abundance: -
d_gene: TRBD1
j_gene: TRBJ2-7
v_gene: TRBV18
CDR3aa: CASSPGQGNYEQYF
CDR3nt: TGTGCCAGCTCACCGGGACAGGGGAACTACGAGCAGTACTTC

abundance: -
d_gene: -
j_gene: TRBJ1-5
v_gene: TRBV28
CDR3aa: CASSLLMTSSNQPQHF
CDR3nt: TGTGCCAGCAGTTTATTGATGACAAGTAGCAATCAGCCCCAGCATTTT

abundance: -
d_gene: -
j_gene: TRBJ1-4
v_gene: TRBV2
CDR3aa: CASSARTATNEKLFF
CDR3nt: TGTGCCAGCAGCGCTAGGACGGCAACTAATGAAAAACTGTTTTTT

abundance: -
d_gene: TRBD2
j_gene: TRBJ2-7
v_gene: TRBV6-6
CDR3aa: CASSYRTSGGSYEQYF
CDR3nt: TGTGCCAGCAGTTACCGGACTAGCGGGGGCTCCTACGAGCAGTACTTC

abundance: -
d_gene: -
j_gene: TRBJ2-7
v_gene: TRBV5-1
CDR3aa: CASSLQVQPRDGQYF
CDR3nt: TGCGCCAGCAGCTTGCAAGTGCAGCCCAGGGACGGGCAGTACTTC

abundance: -
d_gene: -
j_gene: TRBJ2-5
v_gene: TRBV5-1
CDR3aa: CASSRTAQETQYF
CDR3nt: TGCGCCAGCAGCAGGACAGCTCAAGAGACCCAGTACTTC

abundance: -
d_gene: -
j_gene: TRBJ2-2
v_gene: TRBV6-5
CDR3aa: CASSYGAYRGTGELFF
CDR3nt: TGTGCCAGCAGTTACGGGGCGTATCGGGGCACCGGGGAGCTGTTTTTT

abundance: -
d_gene: -
j_gene: TRBJ2-7
v_gene: TRBV7-3
CDR3aa: CASSPSAAGEQYF
CDR3nt: TGTGCCAGCAGCCCCTCGGCGGCTGGGGAGCAGTACTTC

abundance: -
d_gene: -
j_gene: TRBJ2-2
v_gene: TRBV4-3
CDR3aa: CASSPTGLDTGELFF
CDR3nt: TGCGCCAGCAGCCCAACAGGGTTGGACACCGGGGAGCTGTTTTTT

abundance: -
d_gene: -
j_gene: TRBJ1-2
v_gene: TRBV28
CDR3aa: CASSSGTDNYGYTF
CDR3nt: TGTGCCAGCAGTTCCGGGACCGATAACTATGGCTACACCTTC

abundance: -
d_gene: -
j_gene: TRBJ2-7
v_gene: TRBV11-2
CDR3aa: CASSLAPEYSYEQYF
CDR3nt: TGTGCCAGCAGCTTAGCCCCGGAATACTCCTACGAGCAGTACTTC

abundance: -
d_gene: TRBD1
j_gene: TRBJ1-5
v_gene: TRBV5-5
CDR3aa: CASSPQGENQPQHF
CDR3nt: TGTGCCAGCAGCCCCCAGGGGGAGAATCAGCCCCAGCATTTT

abundance: -
d_gene: TRBD1
j_gene: TRBJ1-1
v_gene: TRBV10-3
CDR3aa: CATQGVGTEAFF
CDR3nt: TGTGCCACGCAGGGGGTCGGCACTGAAGCTTTCTTT

abundance: -
d_gene: -
j_gene: TRBJ1-2
v_gene: TRBV5-1
CDR3aa: CASSPGGRDYGYTF
CDR3nt: TGCGCCAGCAGCCCGGGGGGCAGAGACTATGGCTACACCTTC

abundance: -
d_gene: TRBD1
j_gene: TRBJ1-2
v_gene: TRBV5-4
CDR3aa: CASSDDRAGYTF
CDR3nt: TGTGCCAGCAGCGATGACAGGGCTGGCTACACCTTC